Reported below is one T cell receptor (beta chain). Its antigen is undetermined. Naive CD8 cells lacked CD45RO and underwent positive selection for CCR7, leaving out terminally differentiated effector memory CD45RA+ cells. This entry is derived from a study of shared clonotypes between healthy human individuals. Findings and caveats of the study: When compared with the clonotypes that were shared by all four sorted-subset donors, the non-shared clonotypes turned out to have lower generation probabilities.

Profiled with immunoSEQ multiplex PCR; TCRdb holds only in-frame clones, not every one. Among about 2.2 million clones listed, approximately 92% were seen once. Germline CDR1 MNHEY, CDR2 SMNVEV (reference sequence). This CDR3 region has 16 residues. Unmatched junction bases numbered 6, after V lost 0 bases and J lost 6 bases. This chain uses TRBV27 with TRBJ2-1; TRBD2 agrees at 9 bases. The sample taken for sequencing was naive CD8+ T cells from PBMCs. The sequence was collected from a man younger than 30 in good health. Some clones in this sample may be carry-over from other donors' samples. CDR3 nucleotides: TGTGCCAGCAGTTTATCGAGCGGGAGGATACCCAATGAGCAGTTCTTC. Amino acids: CASSLSSGRIPNEQFF.